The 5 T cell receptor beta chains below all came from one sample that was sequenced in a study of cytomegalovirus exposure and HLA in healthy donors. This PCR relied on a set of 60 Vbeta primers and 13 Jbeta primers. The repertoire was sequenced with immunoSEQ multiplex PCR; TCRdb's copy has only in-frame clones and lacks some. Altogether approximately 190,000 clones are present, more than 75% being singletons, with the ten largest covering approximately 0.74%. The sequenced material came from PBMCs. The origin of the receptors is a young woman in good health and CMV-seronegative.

The CDR3 DNA follows: TGTGCCAGCAGTTTAGTAGCGGGAGCGGAGACCCAGTACTTC. This translates into CASSLVAGAETQYF. J is TRBJ2-5 and V is TRBV27, with 9 bases that match TRBD2. V lost 2 bases, J lost 5 bases, and 3 bases stayed unmatched. Germline V gene sequence: CDR1 MNHEY, CDR2 SMNVEV (reference sequence). The CDR3 is 14 amino acids.

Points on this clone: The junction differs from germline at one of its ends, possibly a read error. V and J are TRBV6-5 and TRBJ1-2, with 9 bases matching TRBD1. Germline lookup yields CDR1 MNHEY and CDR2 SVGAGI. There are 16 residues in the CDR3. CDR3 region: CASSYSGDRASTGFFF. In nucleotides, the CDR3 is TGTGCCAGCAGTTACTCGGGGGACAGGGCTTCCACGGGGTTTTTCTTC.

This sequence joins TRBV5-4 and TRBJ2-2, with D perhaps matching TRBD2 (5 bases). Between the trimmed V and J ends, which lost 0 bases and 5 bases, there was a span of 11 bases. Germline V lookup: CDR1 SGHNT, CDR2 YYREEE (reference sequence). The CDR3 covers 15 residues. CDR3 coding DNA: TGTGCCAGCAGCTTGGGCCGGGGAAAAACCGGGGAGCTGTTTTTT. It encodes CASSLGRGKTGELFF.

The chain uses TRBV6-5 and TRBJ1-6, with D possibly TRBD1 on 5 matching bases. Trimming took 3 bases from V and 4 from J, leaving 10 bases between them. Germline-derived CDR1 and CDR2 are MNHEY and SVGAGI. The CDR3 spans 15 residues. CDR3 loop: CASSYSGEYNSPLHF. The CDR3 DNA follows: TGTGCCAGCAGTTATTCGGGGGAGTATAATTCACCCCTCCACTTT.

DNA of the CDR3: TGTGCCAGCATCCCCACAACGGGAGGGATCTACGAGCAGTACTTC. Translating gives CASIPTTGGIYEQYF. The gene calls are TRBV11-2 and TRBJ2-7; TRBD2 agrees at 8 bases. This CDR3 contains 15 residues. CDR1 and CDR2 (germline): SGHAT, FQNNGV. J gave up 3 bases and V 7 bases, and 11 bases lay outside the gene matches.